This TCR beta chain was identified during a study of blood T cell repertoires in COVID-19. Study overall: Sites in the United States, Italy and Spain provided acute and convalescent COVID-19 samples.

This clone was picked up one time. Only in-frame clones appear in the TCRdb table, and some are missing; sequencing was by immunoSEQ multiplex PCR. The sample holds about 56,000 clones, more than 70% seen once. The CDR3 totals 12 residues. The germline V gene encodes CDR1 LNHDA and CDR2 SQIVND (reference sequence). Trimming cost V 9 bases and J 5 bases, with 11 bases left between them. The sequenced sample was peripheral blood. The chain carries TRBV19 and TRBJ1-5, with D possibly being TRBD1 (5 bases). This receptor was obtained from a human donor in a cohort sampled during active COVID-19. The CDR3 DNA sequence: TGTGCCAGGCAAGGGGTGGATCAGCCCCAGCATTTT. Protein product: CARQGVDQPQHF.